A single sample is the source of the 24 T cell receptor beta chains below, sequenced in a study of neoadjuvant nivolumab and ipilimumab in lung cancer. Produced via immunoSEQ multiplex PCR; TCRdb's table is partial and in-frame only. Here the sample spans more than 3,000 clones, about nine tenths being singletons. Sequencing used tumor tissue, obtained after neoadjuvant nivolumab, alone or with ipilimumab, at or shortly before surgery. The source of these receptors is an adult with non-small cell lung cancer.

The chain is built from TRBV30 and TRBJ1-5; TRBD1 matches at 10 bases. Looked up from germline, CDR1 is GTSNPN and CDR2 is SVGIG (reference sequence). This CDR3 contains 15 residues. V was clipped by 4 bases and J by 3 bases; unmatched bases: 6. The CDR3 sequence is CAWKGGTGDNQPQHF. The CDR3 DNA is TGTGCCTGGAAGGGAGGGACAGGGGACAATCAGCCCCAGCATTTT.

The chain has TRBV27 and TRBJ1-2; D perhaps matches TRBD1 (5 bases). V dropped 5 bases and J dropped 4 bases, with 14 bases sitting between them. The CDR3 is made up of 14 amino acids. Germline V gene sequence: CDR1 MNHEY, CDR2 SMNVEV (reference sequence). The CDR3 sequence: CASSGDSDSYGYTF. Written as DNA, the CDR3 is TGTGCCAGCAGTGGGGATAGTGACAGCTATGGCTACACCTTC.

The chain links TRBV2 to TRBJ2-3; D might be TRBD1 or TRBD2, each matching 5 bases. The CDR3 is made up of 16 amino acids. The germline V gene has CDR1 SNHLY and CDR2 FYNNEI. Trimming shortened V by 2 bases and J by 1 base, and 13 bases separated the two germline ends. The CDR3 loop reads CASSELWGIGTDTQYF. The CDR3 DNA reads as TGTGCCAGCAGTGAACTCTGGGGGATCGGCACAGATACGCAGTATTTT.

The CDR3 loop reads CASSTRVDQPQHF. The CDR3 bases are TGTGCCAGTAGTACACGTGTTGATCAGCCCCAGCATTTT. The chain combines TRBV19 with TRBJ1-5; unclear D gene. V was clipped by 4 bases and J by 5 bases, with 9 bases between them. CDR3 size: 13 residues. Germline loops: CDR1 LNHDA, CDR2 SQIVND (reference sequence).

The V gene is TRBV7-9, the J gene TRBJ1-1; D call uncertain. The CDR3 is made up of 13 amino acids. CDR1 and CDR2 (germline): SEHNR, FQNEAQ (reference sequence). V lost 4 bases and J 1 base, leaving 7 bases between the germline ends. The CDR3 region has the DNA TGTGCCAGCAGCTACATCCAGAACACTGAAGCTTTCTTT. Its protein product is CASSYIQNTEAFF.

A word on this clone: This sample also contains other DNA sequences that code for the same CDR3. The rearrangement joins TRBV5-6 to TRBJ2-3; no firm D call. This CDR3 comprises 11 residues. CDR1 SGHDT and CDR2 YYEEEE come from the germline V gene. V was clipped by 0 bases and J by 5 bases, with 1 base between them. Here the CDR3 reads CASSLGDTQYF. In DNA, the CDR3 is TGTGCCAGCAGCTTGGGAGATACGCAGTATTTT. Full variable domain (missing parts from reference TRBV5-6 and TRBJ2-3): DAGVTQSPTHLIKTRGQQVTLRCSPKSGHDTVSWYQQALGQGPQFIFQYYEEEERQRGNFPDRFSGHQFPNYSSELNVNALLLGDSALYLCASSLGDTQYFGPGTRLTVL.

This clone was counted a few times. J is TRBJ1-1 and V is TRBV5-1, with TRBD1 as a possible D gene (6 bases). Trimming pared 4 bases from V and 0 bases from J, leaving 7 bases between. CDR1 and CDR2 (germline): SGHRS, YFSETQ. This CDR3 region has 13 residues. For the CDR3, the DNA is TGCGCCAGCAGCAGGACAGTGAACACTGAAGCTTTCTTT. Its translation is CASSRTVNTEAFF. Full variable domain (missing parts from reference TRBV5-1 and TRBJ1-1): KAGVTQTPRYLIKTRGQQVTLSCSPISGHRSVSWYQQTPGQGLQFLFEYFSETQRNKGNFPGRFSGRQFSNSRSEMNVSTLELGDSALYLCASSRTVNTEAFFGQGTRLTVV.

About this clone itself: A read error may produce the germline difference seen at one junction end. The rearrangement joins TRBV19 to TRBJ2-1; D is ambiguous. The CDR3 covers 13 residues. Germline assignment: CDR1 LNHDA and CDR2 SQIVND (reference sequence). CDR3 in DNA: TGTGCCAGCAGTATGAGTGAGGCCAATGAGCAGTTCTTC. It is translated as CASSMSEANEQFF.

This rearrangement joins TRBV10-3 to TRBJ2-7; 10 bases agree with TRBD1. CDR1 ENHRY and CDR2 SYGVKD come from the germline V gene. After removal of 11 bases from V and 5 bases from J, the junction contained 3 bases not matched to a gene. The CDR3 extends over 11 amino acids. The CDR3 bases are TGTGCCTCGACAGGGGGCCACGAGCAGTACTTC. The encoded protein is CASTGGHEQYF.

The chain couples TRBV30 to TRBJ1-2, with D possibly matching TRBD1 (5 bases). Germline assignment: CDR1 GTSNPN and CDR2 SVGIG (reference sequence). The CDR3 consists of 14 residues. V was clipped by 0 bases and J by 2 bases, with 10 bases between them. CDR3: CAWSVWGRNYGYTF. In DNA form, the CDR3 reads TGTGCCTGGAGTGTATGGGGCCGAAACTATGGCTACACCTTC.

The rearrangement links TRBV11-2 to TRBJ2-3, with a possible D match to TRBD2 (6 bases). CDR3 length: 15 residues. CDR1 is SGHAT and CDR2 is FQNNGV in the germline V gene. Trimming cost V 3 bases and J 0 bases, with 10 bases left between them. CDR3 residues: CASSFGTPSTDTQYF. The CDR3 DNA sequence: TGTGCCAGCAGCTTCGGGACTCCTAGCACAGATACGCAGTATTTT.

This clone came up a few times. This chain connects TRBV5-1 to TRBJ2-2; tentatively, D is TRBD2 (6 bases). The CDR3 length is 14 residues. The V gene's germline CDR1 is SGHRS and CDR2 YFSETQ. Trimming shortened V by 0 bases and J by 4 bases, and 7 bases separated the two germline ends. DNA for the CDR3: TGCGCCAGCAGCTTGGCCGGGGGCACCGGGGAGCTGTTTTTT. It codes for CASSLAGGTGELFF. The entire variable domain, with the rest obtained from reference TRBV5-1 and TRBJ2-2, is as follows: KAGVTQTPRYLIKTRGQQVTLSCSPISGHRSVSWYQQTPGQGLQFLFEYFSETQRNKGNFPGRFSGRQFSNSRSEMNVSTLELGDSALYLCASSLAGGTGELFFGEGSRLTVL.

This rearrangement joins TRBV7-9 to TRBJ2-7, with D perhaps matching TRBD1 or TRBD2 (5 bases each). The CDR3 covers 14 residues. Germline V gene data show CDR1 as SEHNR and CDR2 as FQNEAQ (reference sequence). Trimming stripped 1 base from V and 6 bases from J, with 13 bases between. CDR3 DNA sequence: TGTGCCAGCAGCTTAGTCTCTGGGGGTTCCGAGCAGTACTTC. Its translation: CASSLVSGGSEQYF.

The chain has TRBV4-3 and TRBJ1-4, with 8 bases matching TRBD1. With 3 bases clipped from V and 3 bases from J, the junction kept 3 bases outside the gene matches. Germline lookup yields CDR1 LGHNA and CDR2 YSLEER. The CDR3 is 15 residues long. Here the CDR3 reads CASSQDRVSNEKLFF. The CDR3 DNA sequence: TGCGCCAGCAGCCAGGACAGGGTGTCTAATGAAAAACTGTTTTTT.

This sequence joins TRBV20-1 and TRBJ2-1; D unresolved. The CDR3 totals 11 residues. Germline values: CDR1 DFQATT, CDR2 SNEGSKA (reference sequence). V shed 3 bases and J shed 8 bases, with 8 bases lying between them. The CDR3 loop is CSASPRDEQFF. CDR3 bases: TGCAGTGCTAGCCCTCGGGATGAGCAGTTCTTC.

This clone turned up a few times. The chain couples TRBV11-2 to TRBJ2-1, with D possibly TRBD2 on 5 matching bases. This CDR3 is 17 amino acids long. V was clipped by 1 base and J by 6 bases, with 19 bases between them. The germline V gene encodes CDR1 SGHAT and CDR2 FQNNGV. CDR3 DNA: TGTGCCAGCAGCTTAGTAGTAGGAGAGGGCCCTGGCAATGAGCAGTTCTTC. It is translated as CASSLVVGEGPGNEQFF. Variable domain in full (rest from reference TRBV11-2 and TRBJ2-1): EAGVAQSPRYKIIEKRQSVAFWCNPISGHATLYWYQQILGQGPKLLIQFQNNGVVDDSQLPKDRFSAERLKGVDSTLKIQPAKLEDSAVYLCASSLVVGEGPGNEQFFGPGTRLTVL.

The chain links TRBV19 to TRBJ2-1; D uncertain. The V gene lost 6 bases and the J gene lost 1 base, with 13 bases spanning the gap. This CDR3 has 15 amino acids. The V gene's germline CDR1 is LNHDA and CDR2 SQIVND (reference sequence). DNA for the CDR3: TGTGCCAGTAGCCCCAGCCGGAGTTCCTACAATGAGCAGTTCTTC. Translation: CASSPSRSSYNEQFF.

The gene calls are TRBV14 and TRBJ1-2; D is unresolved. This CDR3 spans 12 amino acids. Germline V gives CDR1 SGHDN, CDR2 FVKESK. V lost 0 bases and J 5 bases, leaving 4 bases between the germline ends. The CDR3 is CASSQDRYGYTF. CDR3 DNA: TGTGCCAGCAGCCAAGATCGGTATGGCTACACCTTC.

The CDR3 nucleotides read TGTGCCAGCAGCGTAACAGAGACCCAGTACTTC. Translating gives CASSVTETQYF. The chain recombines TRBV9 with TRBJ2-5; D is unclear. The CDR3 has 11 amino acids. Per the germline V gene, CDR1 is SGDLS and CDR2 is YYNGEE. V shed 1 base and J shed 4 bases, with 2 bases lying between them.

The sample holds a few counts of this clone. The chain links TRBV15 to TRBJ1-2, with a weak D call TRBD1 (5 bases). CDR1 is LNHNV and CDR2 is YYDKDF in the germline V gene (reference sequence). CDR3 length: 13 amino acids. V lost 9 bases and J 0 bases, leaving 11 bases between the germline ends. The CDR3 bases are TGTGCCACTGGGACGGCCACTAACTATGGCTACACCTTC. It yields the protein CATGTATNYGYTF.

The rearrangement uses TRBV9 and TRBJ1-2, with D perhaps matching TRBD1 (5 bases). Per germline, CDR1 SGDLS and CDR2 YYNGEE. V lost 0 bases, J lost 4 bases, and 13 bases lay in between. This CDR3 is 15 amino acids long. The CDR3 is CASSVGSGDGYGYTF. CDR3 nucleotide sequence: TGTGCCAGCAGCGTAGGGTCTGGGGACGGCTATGGCTACACCTTC.

The chain is built from TRBV5-1 and TRBJ2-7; 9 nucleotides align to TRBD1. The CDR3 totals 14 residues. Germline trimming cut 3 bases from V and 0 bases from J; bases unmatched to any gene: 1. Germline V gene lookup returns CDR1 SGHRS and CDR2 YFSETQ. DNA of the CDR3: TGCGCCAGCAGCTGGGACAGGGCCTCCTACGAGCAGTACTTC. Its translation: CASSWDRASYEQYF.

The chain uses TRBV7-3 and TRBJ2-1; D unresolved. Germline-derived CDR1 and CDR2 are SGHTA and FQGTGA. This CDR3 is 14 amino acids long. Trimming pared 2 bases from V and 6 bases from J, leaving 11 bases between. The CDR3, as DNA: TGTGCCAGCAGCTTAGGGAATGTGGGCAATGAGCAGTTCTTC. Its protein product is CASSLGNVGNEQFF.

The CDR3 DNA reads TGTGCCAGCAGCCTACGCGACAGGGACTATGGCTACACCTTC. It specifies CASSLRDRDYGYTF. This chain uses TRBV5-4 with TRBJ1-2; 7 nucleotides line up with TRBD1. The trim removed 4 bases at V and 3 bases at J, leaving 6 bases unmatched. Germline-derived CDR1 and CDR2 are SGHNT and YYREEE (reference sequence). The CDR3 length is 14 residues.